This TCR beta chain was captured in a study of T cells in Graves' hyperthyroidism and ophthalmopathy. Broader study findings: For ophthalmopathy, model prediction preceded onset by a median about 6 months.

In regard to this clonotype: Its antigen remains unidentified. Given a much more abundant clone one base away, this may be a read error.

Per the germline V gene, CDR1 is MDHEN and CDR2 is SYDVKM. CDR3 length equals 13 residues. TCR beta CDR3 sequences were amplified from RNA transcripts. TCR CDR3 regions were first amplified by RT-PCR with HTBI primers. TCRdb reprocessed the multiplex PCR reads with MiXCR, giving one entry per CDR3 protein. Here the sample spans approximately 640,000 distinct CDR3 sequences, 15% to 20% being singletons. The PBMCs were taken from more than 8 ml of fresh peripheral blood. This receptor was identified in a man between 50 and 59 years old with Graves' hyperthyroidism. Sequenced: blood. The chain uses TRBV28 and TRBJ1-1; D ambiguous. The chain's CDR3 is CASSPASYTESFF. Here the CDR3 DNA reads TGTGCCAGCAGCCCGGCGTCATACACTGAATCTTTCTTT.